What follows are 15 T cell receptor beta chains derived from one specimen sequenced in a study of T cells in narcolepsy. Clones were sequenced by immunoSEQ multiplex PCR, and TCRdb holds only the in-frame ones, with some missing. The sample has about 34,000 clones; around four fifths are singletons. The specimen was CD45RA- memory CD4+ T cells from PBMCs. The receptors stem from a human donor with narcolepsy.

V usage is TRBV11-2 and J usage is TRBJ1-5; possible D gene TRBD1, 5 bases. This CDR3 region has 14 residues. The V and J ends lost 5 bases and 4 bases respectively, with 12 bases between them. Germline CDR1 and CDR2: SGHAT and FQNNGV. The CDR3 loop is CASSRGRSNQPQHF. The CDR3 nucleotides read TGTGCCAGCAGCCGGGGGAGATCGAATCAGCCCCAGCATTTT.

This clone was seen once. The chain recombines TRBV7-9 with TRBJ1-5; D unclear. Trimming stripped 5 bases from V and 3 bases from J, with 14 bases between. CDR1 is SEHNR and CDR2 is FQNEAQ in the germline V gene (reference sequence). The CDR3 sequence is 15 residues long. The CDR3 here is CASSPGSGYNQPQHF. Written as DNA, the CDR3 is TGTGCCAGCAGCCCAGGTTCAGGCTACAATCAGCCCCAGCATTTT.

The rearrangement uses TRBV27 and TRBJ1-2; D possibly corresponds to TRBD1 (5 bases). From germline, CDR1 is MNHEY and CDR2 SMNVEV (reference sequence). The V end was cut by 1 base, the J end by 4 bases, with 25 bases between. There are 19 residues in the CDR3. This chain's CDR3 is CASSLYAPGTLGQVYGYTF. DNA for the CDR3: TGTGCCAGCAGTTTATATGCCCCGGGGACCCTGGGGCAGGTCTATGGCTACACCTTC.

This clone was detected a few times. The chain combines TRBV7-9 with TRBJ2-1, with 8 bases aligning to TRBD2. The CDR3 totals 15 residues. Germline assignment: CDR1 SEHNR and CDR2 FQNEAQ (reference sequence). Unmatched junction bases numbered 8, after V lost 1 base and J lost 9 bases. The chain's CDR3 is CASSLVGTRAGEQFF. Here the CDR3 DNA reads TGTGCCAGCAGCTTAGTTGGGACTAGGGCGGGTGAGCAGTTCTTC.

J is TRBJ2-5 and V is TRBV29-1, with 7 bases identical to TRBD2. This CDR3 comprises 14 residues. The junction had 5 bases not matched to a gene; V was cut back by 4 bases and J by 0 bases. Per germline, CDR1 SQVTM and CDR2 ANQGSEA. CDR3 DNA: TGCAGCGTTGTTCGCGGGGGATACCAAGAGACCCAGTACTTC. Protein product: CSVVRGGYQETQYF.

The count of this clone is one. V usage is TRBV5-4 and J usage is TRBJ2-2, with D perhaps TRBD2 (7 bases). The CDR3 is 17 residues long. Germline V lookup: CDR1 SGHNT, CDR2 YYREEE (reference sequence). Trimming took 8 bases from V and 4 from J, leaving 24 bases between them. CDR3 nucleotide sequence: TGTGCCAGTTCTCTTAACCGGGGGGCATCGGGCACCGGGGAGCTGTTTTTT. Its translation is CASSLNRGASGTGELFF.

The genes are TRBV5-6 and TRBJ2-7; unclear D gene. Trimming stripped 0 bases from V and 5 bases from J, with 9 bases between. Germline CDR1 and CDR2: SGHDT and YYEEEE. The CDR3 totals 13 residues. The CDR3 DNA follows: TGTGCCAGCAGCTTGGGACCGACGGACGAGCAGTACTTC. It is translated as CASSLGPTDEQYF.

The CDR3, as DNA: TGTGCCAGCAGCTTAGGTATAGGAGGCAGCTCCTACGAGCAGTACTTC. Residues: CASSLGIGGSSYEQYF. This rearrangement joins TRBV11-1 to TRBJ2-7; tentative D call: TRBD2 (5 bases). V lost 1 base, J lost 0 bases, and 13 bases lay in between. Germline V gene data show CDR1 as SGHAT and CDR2 as FQDESV (reference sequence). The CDR3 is 16 residues long.

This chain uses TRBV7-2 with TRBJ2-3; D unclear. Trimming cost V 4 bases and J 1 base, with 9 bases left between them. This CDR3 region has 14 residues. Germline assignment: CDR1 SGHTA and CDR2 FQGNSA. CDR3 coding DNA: TGTGCCAGCAGCTCTCAGGAAGGCACAGATACGCAGTATTTT. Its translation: CASSSQEGTDTQYF.

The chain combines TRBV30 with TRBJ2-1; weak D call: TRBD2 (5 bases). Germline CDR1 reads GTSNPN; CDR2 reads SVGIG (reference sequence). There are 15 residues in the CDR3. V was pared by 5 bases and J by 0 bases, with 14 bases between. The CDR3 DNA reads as TGTGCCTGGGGGGAGCTAGGCCTCTCCTACAATGAGCAGTTCTTC. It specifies CAWGELGLSYNEQFF. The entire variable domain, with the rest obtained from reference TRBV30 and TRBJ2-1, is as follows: SQTIHQWPATLVQPVGSPLSLECTVEGTSNPNLYWYRQAAGRGLQLLFYSVGIGQISSEVPQNLSASRPQDRQFILSSKKLLLSDSGFYLCAWGELGLSYNEQFFGPGTRLTVL.

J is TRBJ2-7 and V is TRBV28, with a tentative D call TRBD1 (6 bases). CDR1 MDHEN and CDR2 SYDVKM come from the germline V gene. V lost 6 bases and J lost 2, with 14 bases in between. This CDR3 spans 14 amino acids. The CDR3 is CASRGDRTPYEQYF. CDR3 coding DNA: TGTGCCAGCAGGGGAGACAGGACGCCCTACGAGCAGTACTTC.

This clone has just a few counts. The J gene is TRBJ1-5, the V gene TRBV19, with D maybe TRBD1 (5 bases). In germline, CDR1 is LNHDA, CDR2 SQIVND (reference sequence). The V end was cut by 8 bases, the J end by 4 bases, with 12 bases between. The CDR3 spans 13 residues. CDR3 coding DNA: TGTGCCAGTGCCCCTGACAGAAATCAGCCCCAGCATTTT. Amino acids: CASAPDRNQPQHF. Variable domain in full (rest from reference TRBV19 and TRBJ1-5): DGGITQSPKYLFRKEGQNVTLSCEQNLNHDAMYWYRQDPGQGLRLIYYSQIVNDFQKGDIAEGYSVSREKKESFPLTVTSAQKNPTAFYLCASAPDRNQPQHFGDGTRLSIL.

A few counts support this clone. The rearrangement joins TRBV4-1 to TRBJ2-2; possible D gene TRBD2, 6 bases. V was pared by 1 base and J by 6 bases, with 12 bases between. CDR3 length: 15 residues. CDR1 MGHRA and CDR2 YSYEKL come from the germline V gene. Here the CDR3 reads CASSQAASVSGELFF. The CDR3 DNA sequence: TGCGCCAGCAGCCAAGCGGCTAGCGTGTCCGGGGAGCTGTTTTTT.

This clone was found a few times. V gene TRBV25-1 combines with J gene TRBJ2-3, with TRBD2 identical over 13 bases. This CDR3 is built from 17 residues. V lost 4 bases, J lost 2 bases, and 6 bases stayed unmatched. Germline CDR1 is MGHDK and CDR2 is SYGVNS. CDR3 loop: CASSATSGGAFTDTQYF. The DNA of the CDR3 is TGTGCCAGCAGTGCTACTAGCGGGGGGGCTTTCACAGATACGCAGTATTTT. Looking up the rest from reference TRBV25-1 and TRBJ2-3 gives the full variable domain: EADIYQTPRYLVIGTGKKITLECSQTMGHDKMYWYQQDPGMELHLIHYSYGVNSTEKGDLSSESTVSRIRTEHFPLTLESARPSHTSQYLCASSATSGGAFTDTQYFGPGTRLTVL.

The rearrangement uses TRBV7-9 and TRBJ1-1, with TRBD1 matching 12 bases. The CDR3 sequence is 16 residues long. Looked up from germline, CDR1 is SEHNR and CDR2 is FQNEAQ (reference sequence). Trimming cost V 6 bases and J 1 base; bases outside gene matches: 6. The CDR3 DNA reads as TGTGCCAGCAGTTTCCGGGACAGGGGGCCGAACACTGAAGCTTTCTTT. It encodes CASSFRDRGPNTEAFF.